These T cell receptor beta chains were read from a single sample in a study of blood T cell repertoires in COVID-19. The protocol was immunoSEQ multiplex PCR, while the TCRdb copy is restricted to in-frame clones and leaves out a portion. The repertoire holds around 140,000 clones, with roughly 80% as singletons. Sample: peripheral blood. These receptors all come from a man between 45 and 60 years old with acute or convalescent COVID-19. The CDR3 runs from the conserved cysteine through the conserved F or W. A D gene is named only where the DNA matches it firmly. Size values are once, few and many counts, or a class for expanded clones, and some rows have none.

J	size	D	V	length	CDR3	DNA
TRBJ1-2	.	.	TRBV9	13	CASSVSPDSGYTF	TGTGCCAGCAGCGTATCCCCGGACAGCGGCTACACCTTC
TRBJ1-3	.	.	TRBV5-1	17	CASSLSGTTSSGNTIYF	TGCGCCAGCAGCTTATCCGGGACAACGAGCTCTGGAAACACCATATATTTT
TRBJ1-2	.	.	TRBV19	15	CASSGRDPTGDGYTF	TGTGCCAGTAGTGGACGGGACCCCACGGGGGATGGCTACACCTTC
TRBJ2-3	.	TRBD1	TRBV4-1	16	CASSVRGQPLTDTQYF	TGCGCCAGCAGCGTCAGGGGGCAGCCCCTCACAGATACGCAGTATTTT
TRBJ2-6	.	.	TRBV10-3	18	CAISEVGLGVSGANVLTF	TGTGCCATCAGTGAGGTTGGACTGGGAGTCTCTGGGGCCAACGTCCTGACTTTC
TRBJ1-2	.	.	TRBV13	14	CASSLSRRTSGYTF	TGTGCCAGCAGCCTTAGTCGGAGGACGAGCGGCTACACCTTC
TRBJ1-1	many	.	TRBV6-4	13	CASSDSDTGEAFF	TGTGCCAGCAGTGACTCGGACACCGGTGAAGCTTTCTTT
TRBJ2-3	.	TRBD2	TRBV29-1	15	CSVEFRASGTDTQYF	TGCAGCGTTGAATTTCGGGCTAGCGGTACAGATACGCAGTATTTT
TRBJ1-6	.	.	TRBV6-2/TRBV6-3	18	CASSRTDSQTFYNSPLHF	TGTGCCAGCAGCCGTACCGACAGCCAGACCTTCTATAATTCACCCCTCCACTTT
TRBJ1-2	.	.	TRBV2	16	CASSNPTNRVLGGYTF	TGTGCCAGCAGTAATCCAACCAACAGGGTTCTCGGTGGCTACACCTTC
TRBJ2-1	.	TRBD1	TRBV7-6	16	CASSLEGGAGYNEQFF	TGTGCCAGCAGCTTAGAAGGGGGCGCCGGGTACAATGAGCAGTTCTTC
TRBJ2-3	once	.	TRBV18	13	CASSPELRDTQYF	TGTGCCAGCTCACCAGAGCTTAGAGATACGCAGTATTTT
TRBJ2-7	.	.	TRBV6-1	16	CASSGPSGALVYEQYF	TGTGCCAGCAGTGGGCCTTCAGGGGCCCTGGTCTACGAGCAGTACTTC
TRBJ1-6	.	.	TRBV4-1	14	CASGSTGIGTPLHF	TGCGCCAGCGGCTCTACAGGTATTGGGACACCCCTCCACTTT
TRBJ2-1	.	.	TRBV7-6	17	CASSLARPTNSYNEQFF	TGTGCCAGCAGCTTAGCCAGGCCAACCAACTCCTACAATGAGCAGTTCTTC
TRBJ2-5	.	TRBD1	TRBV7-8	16	CASSLGTGIGQETQYF	TGTGCCAGCAGCTTAGGGACAGGGATAGGACAAGAGACCCAGTACTTC
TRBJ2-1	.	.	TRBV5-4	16	CASSLGGHLSYNEQFF	TGTGCCAGCAGCTTGGGTGGGCATCTCTCCTACAATGAGCAGTTCTTC
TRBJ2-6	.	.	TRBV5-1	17	CASSLGHKSSGANVLTF	TGCGCCAGCAGCCTAGGACATAAAAGCTCTGGGGCCAACGTCCTGACTTTC
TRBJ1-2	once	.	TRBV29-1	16	CSAGPGRMGGEVGYTF	TGCAGCGCCGGACCGGGACGAATGGGCGGGGAGGTAGGCTACACCTTC
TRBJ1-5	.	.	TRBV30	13	CAWSAQSNQPQHF	TGTGCCTGGAGTGCCCAGAGCAATCAGCCCCAGCATTTT
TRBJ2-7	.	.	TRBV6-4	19	CASRRAPSYLVGVSNEQYF	TGTGCCAGCCGCAGAGCCCCCTCGTATTTGGTAGGGGTGAGCAACGAGCAGTACTTC
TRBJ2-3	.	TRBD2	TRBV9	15	CASSVASSGGDTQYF	TGTGCCAGCAGCGTAGCTTCTAGCGGGGGGGATACGCAGTATTTT
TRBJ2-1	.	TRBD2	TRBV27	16	CASSLSSGGAGYEQFF	TGTGCCAGCAGTTTATCTAGCGGGGGGGCAGGCTATGAGCAGTTCTTC
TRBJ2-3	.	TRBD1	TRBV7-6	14	CASSPGQVTDTQYF	TGTGCCAGCAGCCCAGGACAGGTCACAGATACGCAGTATTTT
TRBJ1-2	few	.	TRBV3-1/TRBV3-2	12	CASSQEEYGYTF	TGTGCCAGCAGCCAAGAGGAGTATGGCTACACCTTC